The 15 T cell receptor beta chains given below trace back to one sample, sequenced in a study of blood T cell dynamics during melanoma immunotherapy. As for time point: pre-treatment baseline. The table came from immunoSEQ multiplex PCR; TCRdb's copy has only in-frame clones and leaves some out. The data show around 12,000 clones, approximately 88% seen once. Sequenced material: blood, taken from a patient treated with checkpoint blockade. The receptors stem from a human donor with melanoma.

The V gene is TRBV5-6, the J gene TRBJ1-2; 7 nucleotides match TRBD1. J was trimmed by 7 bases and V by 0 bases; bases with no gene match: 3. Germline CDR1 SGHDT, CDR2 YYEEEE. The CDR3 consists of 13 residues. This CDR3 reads CASSLVSGGGYTF. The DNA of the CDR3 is TGTGCCAGCAGCTTGGTGTCAGGGGGTGGCTACACCTTC.

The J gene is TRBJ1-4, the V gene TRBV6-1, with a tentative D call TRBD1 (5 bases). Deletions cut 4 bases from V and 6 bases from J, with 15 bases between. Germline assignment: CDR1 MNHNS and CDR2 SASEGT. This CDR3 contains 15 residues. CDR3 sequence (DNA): TGTGCCAGCAGTGGGAGAGACAGAGGGGATGAAAAACTGTTTTTT. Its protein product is CASSGRDRGDEKLFF.

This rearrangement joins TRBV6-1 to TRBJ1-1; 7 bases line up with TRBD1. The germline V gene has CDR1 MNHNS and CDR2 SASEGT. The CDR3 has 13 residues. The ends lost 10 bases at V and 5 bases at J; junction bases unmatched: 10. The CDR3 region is CATIRGMGTEAFF. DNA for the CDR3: TGTGCCACAATCAGGGGGATGGGGACTGAAGCTTTCTTT.

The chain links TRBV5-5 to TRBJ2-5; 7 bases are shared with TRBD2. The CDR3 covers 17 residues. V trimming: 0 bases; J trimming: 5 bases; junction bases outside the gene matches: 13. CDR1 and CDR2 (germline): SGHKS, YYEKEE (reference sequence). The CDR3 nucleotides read TGTGCCAGCAGCTTGGAATTGGTTGGCGGGAGAGGGGAGACCCAGTACTTC. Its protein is CASSLELVGGRGETQYF.

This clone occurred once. The CDR3 here is CASTSFGSNQPQHF. DNA of the CDR3: TGTGCCAGCACCTCCTTTGGTAGCAATCAGCCCCAGCATTTT. The chain links TRBV27 to TRBJ1-5, with D hard to call. Per germline, CDR1 MNHEY and CDR2 SMNVEV (reference sequence). V lost 7 bases and J 0 bases, leaving 10 bases between the germline ends. The CDR3 covers 14 residues.

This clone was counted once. The CDR3 is CASSLLGPLGETQYF. DNA for the CDR3: TGTGCCAGCAGTTTACTAGGACCCCTAGGAGAGACCCAGTACTTC. The V and J genes are TRBV27 and TRBJ2-5; D gene unclear. Germline V gene lookup returns CDR1 MNHEY and CDR2 SMNVEV (reference sequence). Trimming cost V 2 bases and J 4 bases, with 14 bases left between them. CDR3 length equals 15 residues.

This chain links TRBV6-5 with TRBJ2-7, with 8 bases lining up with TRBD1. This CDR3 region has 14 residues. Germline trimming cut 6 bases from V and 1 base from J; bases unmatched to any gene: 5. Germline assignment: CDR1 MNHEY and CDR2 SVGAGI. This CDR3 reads CASSIRGLSYEQYF. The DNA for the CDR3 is TGTGCCAGCAGCATCAGGGGGCTTTCCTACGAGCAGTACTTC.

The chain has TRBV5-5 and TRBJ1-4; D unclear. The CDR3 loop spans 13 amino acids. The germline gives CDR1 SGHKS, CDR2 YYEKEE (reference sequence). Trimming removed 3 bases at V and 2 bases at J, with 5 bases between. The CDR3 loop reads CASSSLTNEKLFF. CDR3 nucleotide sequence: TGTGCCAGCAGCTCGCTCACTAATGAAAAACTGTTTTTT.

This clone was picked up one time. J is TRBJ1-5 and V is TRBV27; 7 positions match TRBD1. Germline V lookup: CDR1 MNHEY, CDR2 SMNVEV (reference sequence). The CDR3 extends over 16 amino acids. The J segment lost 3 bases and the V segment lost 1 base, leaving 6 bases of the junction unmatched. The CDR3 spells CASSLLPGGINQPQHF. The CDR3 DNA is TGTGCCAGCAGTTTATTACCAGGGGGAATCAATCAGCCCCAGCATTTT.

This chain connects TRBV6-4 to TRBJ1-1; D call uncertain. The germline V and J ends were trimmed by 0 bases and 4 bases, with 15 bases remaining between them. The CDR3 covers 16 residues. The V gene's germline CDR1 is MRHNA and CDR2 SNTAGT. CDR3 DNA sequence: TGTGCCAGCAGTGACTCGATTCCCGAACCAGGCACTGAAGCTTTCTTT. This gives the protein CASSDSIPEPGTEAFF.

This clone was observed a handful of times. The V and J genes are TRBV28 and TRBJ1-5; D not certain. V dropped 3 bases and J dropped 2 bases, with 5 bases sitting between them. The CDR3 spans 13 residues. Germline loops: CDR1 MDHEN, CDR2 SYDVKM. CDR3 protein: CASSFQGNQPQHF. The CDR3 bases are TGTGCCAGCAGTTTCCAGGGCAATCAGCCCCAGCATTTT.

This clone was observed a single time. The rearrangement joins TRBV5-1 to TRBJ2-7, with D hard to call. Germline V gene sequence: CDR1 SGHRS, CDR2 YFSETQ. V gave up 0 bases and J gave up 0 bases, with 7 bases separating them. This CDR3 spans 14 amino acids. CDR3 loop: CASSLAGSSYEQYF. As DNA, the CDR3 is TGCGCCAGCAGCTTGGCCGGAAGCTCCTACGAGCAGTACTTC.

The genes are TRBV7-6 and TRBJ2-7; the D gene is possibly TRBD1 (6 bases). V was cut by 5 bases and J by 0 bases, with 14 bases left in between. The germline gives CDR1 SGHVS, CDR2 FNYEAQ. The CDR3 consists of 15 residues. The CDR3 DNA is TGTGCCAGCAGCCAACTAGACAGGAGCTCCTACGAGCAGTACTTC. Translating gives CASSQLDRSSYEQYF.

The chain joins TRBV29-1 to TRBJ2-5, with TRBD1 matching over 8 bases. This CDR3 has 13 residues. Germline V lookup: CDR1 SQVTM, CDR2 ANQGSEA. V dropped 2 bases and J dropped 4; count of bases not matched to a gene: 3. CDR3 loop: CSVEFDRGETQYF. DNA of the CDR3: TGCAGCGTTGAATTTGACAGGGGAGAGACCCAGTACTTC.

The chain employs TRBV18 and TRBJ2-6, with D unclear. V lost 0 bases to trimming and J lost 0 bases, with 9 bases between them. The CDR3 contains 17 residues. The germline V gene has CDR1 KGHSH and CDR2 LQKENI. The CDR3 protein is CASSPPGLPSGANVLTF. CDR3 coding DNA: TGTGCCAGCTCACCACCTGGGTTGCCCTCTGGGGCCAACGTCCTGACTTTC. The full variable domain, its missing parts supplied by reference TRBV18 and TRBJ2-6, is NAGVMQNPRHLVRRRGQEARLRCSPMKGHSHVYWYRQLPEEGLKFMVYLQKENIIDESGMPKERFSAEFPKEGPSILRIQQVVRGDSAAYFCASSPPGLPSGANVLTFGAGSRLTVL.